This passage covers 18 T cell receptor beta chains from one sample sequenced in a study of T cells in Graves' hyperthyroidism and ophthalmopathy. Regions amplified from RNA transcripts were the TCR beta CDR3 regions. The TCR CDR3 first-round RT-PCR relied on the HTBI primer set. In TCRdb, the multiplex PCR reads were re-called with MiXCR into one record per CDR3 protein. Of some 800,000 distinct CDR3 sequences listed, 35% to 45% are singletons. Material for sequencing was blood. The receptor source for this set is a man aged 18 to 30 with Graves' hyperthyroidism.

This clonotype showed up many times. The chain has TRBV7-9 and TRBJ2-5; D is ambiguous. CDR3 length equals 10 residues. Germline CDR1 is SEHNR and CDR2 is FQNEAQ (reference sequence). V was pared by 10 bases and J by 5 bases, with 8 bases between. The CDR3 loop reads CATLRETQYF. CDR3 bases: TGTGCCACCCTTAGGGAGACCCAGTACTTC.

This clonotype was seen repeatedly, ten times or more. The V gene is TRBV29-1, the J gene TRBJ1-1; no clear D gene. The CDR3 spans 13 residues. The germline V gene has CDR1 SQVTM and CDR2 ANQGSEA. V dropped 2 bases and J dropped 1 base, with 8 bases sitting between them. In DNA form, the CDR3 reads TGCAGCGTTGAACCCCCAGCGAACACTGAAGCTTTCTTT. Protein product: CSVEPPANTEAFF.

The chain is built from TRBV2 and TRBJ1-2, with D unresolved. Germline V CDR1 and CDR2: SNHLY, FYNNEI. V dropped 6 bases and J dropped 7 bases, with 12 bases sitting between them. The CDR3 has 12 residues. In DNA, the CDR3 is TGTGCCAGCAGCTTCCCGCTATGTGGCTACACCTTC. Translation gives CASSFPLCGYTF.

Many counts were recorded for this clonotype. The genes are TRBV29-1 and TRBJ2-7; TRBD2 is a possible D gene (7 bases). Germline V gene sequence: CDR1 SQVTM, CDR2 ANQGSEA. V lost 6 bases and J 2 bases, leaving 17 bases between the germline ends. This CDR3 is built from 14 residues. CDR3 residues: CSVRQGRGTYEQYF. CDR3 DNA sequence: TGCAGCGTGCGCCAGGGGAGGGGTACCTACGAGCAGTACTTC.

This clonotype was counted between two and nine times. This rearrangement joins TRBV12-3 or TRBV12-4 to TRBJ2-2, with 10 bases lining up with TRBD2. CDR3 length equals 16 residues. Trimming removed 6 bases from V and 4 bases from J; junction bases left unmatched: 8. The CDR3 sequence: CASSPGLAATTGELFF. The DNA for the CDR3 is TGTGCCAGCAGCCCCGGACTAGCGGCTACCACCGGGGAGCTGTTTTTT.

J is TRBJ2-2 and V is TRBV2; 13 nucleotides align to TRBD2. CDR3 size: 16 residues. V trimming: 4 bases; J trimming: 6 bases; junction bases outside the gene matches: 5. Germline V gene sequence: CDR1 SNHLY, CDR2 FYNNEI. DNA for the CDR3: TGTGCCAGCAGTGCACTAGCGGGGGGGGGGGCCGGGGAGCTGTTTTTT. Translating gives CASSALAGGGAGELFF.

Comment on this clonotype: This sequence may be a read error, since a much larger clone differs from it by one base. The chain carries TRBV12-3 or TRBV12-4 and TRBJ1-5, with unresolved D. This CDR3 has 11 amino acids. Between the trimmed V and J ends, which lost 6 bases and 3 bases, there was a span of 3 bases. CDR3 sequence: CASRHNQPQHF. DNA for the CDR3: TGTGCCAGCAGACACAATCAGCCCCAGCATTTT.

This chain links TRBV25-1 with TRBJ2-7; 7 positions match TRBD1. The V gene end was trimmed by 6 bases and the J gene end by 5 bases; junction bases not matched to a gene: 13. CDR3 size: 15 residues. Germline V lookup: CDR1 MGHDK, CDR2 SYGVNS. The CDR3: CASSPRQGSRHEQYF. In nucleotides, the CDR3 is TGTGCCAGCAGCCCTCGACAGGGTAGTCGCCACGAGCAGTACTTC.

The CDR3 DNA follows: TGTGCCAGCAGAACAAGCGGGAGGATCCAAGAGACCCAGTACTTC. This gives the protein CASRTSGRIQETQYF. V usage is TRBV21-1 and J usage is TRBJ2-5; the table's D call TRBD2 went unverified against the DNA. TRBV21-1 is a known pseudogene. The CDR3 covers 15 residues.

V gene TRBV20-1 combines with J gene TRBJ1-5; 11 bases are shared with TRBD1. The CDR3 length is 14 residues. Germline loops: CDR1 DFQATT, CDR2 SNEGSKA (reference sequence). After removal of 6 bases from V and 3 bases from J, the junction contained 4 bases not matched to a gene. The CDR3 loop is CSAVGQGANQPQHF. CDR3 DNA: TGCAGTGCAGTTGGACAGGGGGCCAATCAGCCCCAGCATTTT.

The V gene is TRBV6-4, the J gene TRBJ2-6, with TRBD1 matching over 7 bases. The CDR3 contains 16 residues. With 5 bases clipped from V and 0 bases from J, the junction kept 4 bases outside the gene matches. Germline V gene sequence: CDR1 MRHNA, CDR2 SNTAGT. The CDR3 nucleotides read TGTGCCAGCAGTCGGGACAGCCCCTCTGGGGCCAACGTCCTGACTTTC. Its protein is CASSRDSPSGANVLTF.

With respect to this clonotype: This sequence may be a read error, since a much larger clone differs from it by one base. The V call is TRBV24-1, the J call TRBJ1-1, with D perhaps matching TRBD1 (6 bases). The CDR3 contains 13 residues. Germline CDR1 is KGHDR and CDR2 is SFDVKD. CDR3 protein: CVTSDLQQGRAFF. In DNA form, the CDR3 reads TGTGTCACCAGTGATTTGCAGCAGGGGAGAGCTTTCTTT.

J is TRBJ1-1 and V is TRBV6-6, with a tentative D call TRBD1 (6 bases). V was clipped by 8 bases and J by 4 bases, with 11 bases between them. CDR1 is MNHNY and CDR2 is SVGAGI in the germline V gene (reference sequence). The length of the CDR3 is 12 residues. The CDR3 is CASGRGLTEAFF. The CDR3 DNA is TGTGCCAGCGGCCGGGGGCTCACTGAAGCTTTCTTT.

The chain is built from TRBV6-2 or TRBV6-3 and TRBJ2-7, with 10 bases lining up with TRBD1. This CDR3 contains 13 residues. Germline values: CDR1 MNHEY, CDR2 SVGEGT. V gave up 10 bases and J gave up 3 bases; unmatched junction bases: 6. DNA of the CDR3: TGTGCCACCGGGACAGGGGAACTCTACGAGCAGTACTTC. The encoded protein is CATGTGELYEQYF.

This clonotype was counted between two and nine times. The chain joins TRBV7-2 to TRBJ2-2; tentative D call: TRBD1 (5 bases). V dropped 2 bases and J dropped 6 bases, with 16 bases sitting between them. Germline V gene lookup returns CDR1 SGHTA and CDR2 FQGNSA. CDR3 length: 16 amino acids. This CDR3 reads CASSLRTQGFPGELFF. The CDR3 DNA follows: TGTGCCAGCAGCTTAAGGACGCAGGGCTTCCCCGGGGAGCTGTTTTTT.

This chain links TRBV2 with TRBJ1-2, with 7 bases that match TRBD1. CDR1 SNHLY and CDR2 FYNNEI come from the germline V gene. The V gene end was trimmed by 5 bases and the J gene end by 3 bases; junction bases not matched to a gene: 6. The CDR3 consists of 14 residues. CDR3 DNA: TGTGCCAGCAGTTTCGACAGGGCAGACTATGGCTACACCTTC. Its translation: CASSFDRADYGYTF.

The chain is built from TRBV29-1 and TRBJ2-7, with a possible D match to TRBD2 (5 bases). Germline V gene sequence: CDR1 SQVTM, CDR2 ANQGSEA. This CDR3 contains 14 residues. Between the trimmed V and J ends, which lost 5 bases and 0 bases, there was a span of 14 bases. CDR3 nucleotides: TGCAGCGTTACCCCGGGAACCGTCTCCTACGAGCAGTACTTC. As protein: CSVTPGTVSYEQYF.

The chain couples TRBV27 to TRBJ1-1; D remains ambiguous. Per germline, CDR1 MNHEY and CDR2 SMNVEV (reference sequence). The V and J ends lost 8 bases and 1 base respectively, with 11 bases between them. The CDR3 spans 13 residues. CDR3 loop: CASGSETNTEAFF. The CDR3 DNA follows: TGTGCCAGCGGGTCAGAGACGAACACTGAAGCTTTCTTT.